The 14 T cell receptor beta chains listed next were all sequenced from one sample in a study of tumor-infiltrating lymphocytes in primary liver carcinoma. The source of the blood RNA was unsorted whole blood, and germline DNA was extracted as well. From approximately 490 ng total RNA, TCR beta cDNA was generated with a primer in the constant region. Slightly modified ARM-PCR with three nested multiplex PCR rounds yielded TCR beta libraries. The first two PCR rounds used TRBV1-TRBV30 primers with a Cbeta primer, nine to ten cycles each. TCRdb called the multiplex PCR reads again in MiXCR, with one record for every CDR3 protein. This sample has about 320,000 distinct CDR3 sequences, with about 62% found just once. Sequencing was performed on peripheral blood. These receptors came from a man aged 40-49 years with primary liver carcinoma and hepatitis B virus infection.

This chain joins TRBV5-1 and TRBJ1-1; tentatively, D is TRBD1 (6 bases). This CDR3 region has 14 residues. The V and J ends lost 7 bases and 4 bases respectively, with 17 bases between them. From germline, CDR1 is SGHRS and CDR2 YFSETQ. CDR3 coding DNA: TGCGCCAGCCGCTGGGAAACAGGGCTCACTGAAGCTTTCTTT. Its protein is CASRWETGLTEAFF.

The rearrangement joins TRBV30 to TRBJ1-1; D remains ambiguous. The germline gives CDR1 GTSNPN, CDR2 SVGIG (reference sequence). Trimming left V 5 bases short and J 3 bases short, with 4 bases between. The CDR3 consists of 10 residues. CDR3 amino acids: CAWGHTEAFF. The CDR3, as DNA: TGTGCCTGGGGCCACACTGAAGCTTTCTTT.

This clonotype was recorded a few times. At one end the junction does not follow the germline gene, possibly because of a read error. The chain combines TRBV29-1 with TRBJ2-3; weak D call: TRBD1 (6 bases). The germline V gene encodes CDR1 SQVTM and CDR2 ANQGSEA. The CDR3 is 12 amino acids. Here the CDR3 reads CSVVAGVDTQYF. The CDR3 bases are TGCAGTGTTGTGGCAGGGGTAGATACGCAGTATTTT.

This clonotype was detected ten times or more. The chain joins TRBV4-1 to TRBJ2-1; no clear D gene. Germline V gene data show CDR1 as MGHRA and CDR2 as YSYEKL. The CDR3 length is 16 residues. V was clipped by 1 base and J by 5 bases, with 15 bases between them. CDR3 in DNA: TGCGCCAGCAGCCAAGTAGATCTAGTTAGGCACAATGAGCAGTTCTTC. This codes for CASSQVDLVRHNEQFF.

This clonotype was seen ten or more times. The chain joins TRBV5-1 to TRBJ2-1, with 13 nucleotides matching TRBD2. Trimming at V came to 1 base and at J to 7 bases, leaving 5 bases not matched to a gene. CDR3 size: 16 residues. The germline V gene encodes CDR1 SGHRS and CDR2 YFSETQ. The DNA for the CDR3 is TGCGCCAGCAGCTTGAAGACTAGCGGGAGGCAAAATGAGCAGTTCTTC. Its protein is CASSLKTSGRQNEQFF.

This chain's CDR3 is CASSLKGSTQYF. CDR3 nucleotides: TGTGCCAGCAGCCTTAAAGGTAGTACGCAGTATTTT. The gene calls are TRBV6-1 and TRBJ2-3; no definite D call. Germline values: CDR1 MNHNS, CDR2 SASEGT. V lost 6 bases to trimming and J lost 8 bases, with 12 bases between them. The CDR3 is 12 residues long.

As regards this clonotype: In this CDR3 the conserved last residue, phenylalanine or tryptophan, is missing, so a read error is likely. The V gene is TRBV12-3 or TRBV12-4, the J gene TRBJ2-1; 13 positions match TRBD2. The length of the CDR3 is 15 residues. J was trimmed by 9 bases and V by 5 bases; bases with no gene match: 7. CDR3 in amino acids: CASSPLAGGPGEQFL. CDR3 coding DNA: TGTGCCAGCAGTCCACTAGCGGGAGGGCCGGGTGAGCAGTTCTTA.

This clonotype occurred many times. The J gene is TRBJ2-3, the V gene TRBV12-3 or TRBV12-4; 14 bases map to TRBD2. The CDR3 totals 16 residues. The junction had 7 bases not matched to a gene; V was cut back by 5 bases and J by 6 bases. As DNA, the CDR3 is TGTGCCAGCAGTCCCGGGACTAGCGGGAGAGGGGATACGCAGTATTTT. Protein product: CASSPGTSGRGDTQYF.

The rearrangement links TRBV14 to TRBJ2-7; a weak D match, TRBD2 (5 bases). This CDR3 contains 16 residues. Deletions cut 1 base from V and 9 bases from J, with 22 bases between. The germline V gene encodes CDR1 SGHDN and CDR2 FVKESK. CDR3 protein: CASSQAGMGSTSGQYF. The CDR3 region has the DNA TGTGCCAGCAGCCAAGCCGGGATGGGGAGTACGTCGGGGCAGTACTTC.

The V call is TRBV9, the J call TRBJ2-2; no definite D call. From germline, CDR1 is SGDLS and CDR2 YYNGEE. The V and J ends lost 1 base and 6 bases respectively, with 4 bases between them. The length of the CDR3 is 12 residues. The CDR3 region is CASSVSPGELFF. The CDR3 coding sequence is TGTGCCAGCAGCGTATCCCCCGGGGAGCTGTTTTTT.

V and J are TRBV6-1 and TRBJ1-1; the D gene is possibly TRBD1 (6 bases). Germline V CDR1 and CDR2: MNHNS, SASEGT. Trimming removed 6 bases from V and 6 bases from J, with 17 bases in between. This CDR3 has 14 amino acids. The CDR3 protein is CASSLQGATAEAFF. CDR3 coding DNA: TGTGCCAGCAGCCTACAGGGCGCAACGGCTGAAGCTTTCTTT.

In this sample, this clonotype turned up many times. Here the CDR3 reads CASSQGTWEQYF. Here the CDR3 DNA reads TGTGCCAGCTCCCAGGGGACGTGGGAGCAGTACTTC. This sequence joins TRBV6-6 and TRBJ2-7; a possible D gene is TRBD1 (6 bases). CDR3 length: 12 amino acids. Trimming took off 8 bases at V and 7 bases at J, with 15 bases between the two ends. Germline V gene sequence: CDR1 MNHNY, CDR2 SVGAGI (reference sequence).

This clonotype was counted a few times. The V and J genes are TRBV6-5 and TRBJ1-4; perhaps TRBD1 as D (6 bases). Looked up from germline, CDR1 is MNHEY and CDR2 is SVGAGI. This CDR3 has 16 residues. V lost 2 bases to trimming and J lost 7 bases, with 17 bases between them. The CDR3 region has the DNA TGTGCCAGCAGTTACCTTGGGGGGCGAAGAGGTGAAAAACTGTTTTTT. It encodes CASSYLGGRRGEKLFF.

The sample holds many counts of this clonotype. The V and J genes are TRBV11-1 and TRBJ2-3, with D perhaps TRBD2 (5 bases). CDR3 length: 16 amino acids. Trimming pared 0 bases from V and 2 bases from J, leaving 12 bases between. Germline CDR1 reads SGHAT; CDR2 reads FQDESV (reference sequence). CDR3 amino acids: CASSLAGVILTDTQYF. The CDR3 region has the DNA TGTGCCAGCAGCTTAGCGGGAGTTATTCTCACAGATACGCAGTATTTT. Full variable domain (remainder filled in from reference TRBV11-1 and TRBJ2-3): EAEVAQSPRYKITEKSQAVAFWCDPISGHATLYWYRQILGQGPELLVQFQDESVVDDSQLPKDRFSAERLKGVDSTLKIQPAELGDSAMYLCASSLAGVILTDTQYFGPGTRLTVL.